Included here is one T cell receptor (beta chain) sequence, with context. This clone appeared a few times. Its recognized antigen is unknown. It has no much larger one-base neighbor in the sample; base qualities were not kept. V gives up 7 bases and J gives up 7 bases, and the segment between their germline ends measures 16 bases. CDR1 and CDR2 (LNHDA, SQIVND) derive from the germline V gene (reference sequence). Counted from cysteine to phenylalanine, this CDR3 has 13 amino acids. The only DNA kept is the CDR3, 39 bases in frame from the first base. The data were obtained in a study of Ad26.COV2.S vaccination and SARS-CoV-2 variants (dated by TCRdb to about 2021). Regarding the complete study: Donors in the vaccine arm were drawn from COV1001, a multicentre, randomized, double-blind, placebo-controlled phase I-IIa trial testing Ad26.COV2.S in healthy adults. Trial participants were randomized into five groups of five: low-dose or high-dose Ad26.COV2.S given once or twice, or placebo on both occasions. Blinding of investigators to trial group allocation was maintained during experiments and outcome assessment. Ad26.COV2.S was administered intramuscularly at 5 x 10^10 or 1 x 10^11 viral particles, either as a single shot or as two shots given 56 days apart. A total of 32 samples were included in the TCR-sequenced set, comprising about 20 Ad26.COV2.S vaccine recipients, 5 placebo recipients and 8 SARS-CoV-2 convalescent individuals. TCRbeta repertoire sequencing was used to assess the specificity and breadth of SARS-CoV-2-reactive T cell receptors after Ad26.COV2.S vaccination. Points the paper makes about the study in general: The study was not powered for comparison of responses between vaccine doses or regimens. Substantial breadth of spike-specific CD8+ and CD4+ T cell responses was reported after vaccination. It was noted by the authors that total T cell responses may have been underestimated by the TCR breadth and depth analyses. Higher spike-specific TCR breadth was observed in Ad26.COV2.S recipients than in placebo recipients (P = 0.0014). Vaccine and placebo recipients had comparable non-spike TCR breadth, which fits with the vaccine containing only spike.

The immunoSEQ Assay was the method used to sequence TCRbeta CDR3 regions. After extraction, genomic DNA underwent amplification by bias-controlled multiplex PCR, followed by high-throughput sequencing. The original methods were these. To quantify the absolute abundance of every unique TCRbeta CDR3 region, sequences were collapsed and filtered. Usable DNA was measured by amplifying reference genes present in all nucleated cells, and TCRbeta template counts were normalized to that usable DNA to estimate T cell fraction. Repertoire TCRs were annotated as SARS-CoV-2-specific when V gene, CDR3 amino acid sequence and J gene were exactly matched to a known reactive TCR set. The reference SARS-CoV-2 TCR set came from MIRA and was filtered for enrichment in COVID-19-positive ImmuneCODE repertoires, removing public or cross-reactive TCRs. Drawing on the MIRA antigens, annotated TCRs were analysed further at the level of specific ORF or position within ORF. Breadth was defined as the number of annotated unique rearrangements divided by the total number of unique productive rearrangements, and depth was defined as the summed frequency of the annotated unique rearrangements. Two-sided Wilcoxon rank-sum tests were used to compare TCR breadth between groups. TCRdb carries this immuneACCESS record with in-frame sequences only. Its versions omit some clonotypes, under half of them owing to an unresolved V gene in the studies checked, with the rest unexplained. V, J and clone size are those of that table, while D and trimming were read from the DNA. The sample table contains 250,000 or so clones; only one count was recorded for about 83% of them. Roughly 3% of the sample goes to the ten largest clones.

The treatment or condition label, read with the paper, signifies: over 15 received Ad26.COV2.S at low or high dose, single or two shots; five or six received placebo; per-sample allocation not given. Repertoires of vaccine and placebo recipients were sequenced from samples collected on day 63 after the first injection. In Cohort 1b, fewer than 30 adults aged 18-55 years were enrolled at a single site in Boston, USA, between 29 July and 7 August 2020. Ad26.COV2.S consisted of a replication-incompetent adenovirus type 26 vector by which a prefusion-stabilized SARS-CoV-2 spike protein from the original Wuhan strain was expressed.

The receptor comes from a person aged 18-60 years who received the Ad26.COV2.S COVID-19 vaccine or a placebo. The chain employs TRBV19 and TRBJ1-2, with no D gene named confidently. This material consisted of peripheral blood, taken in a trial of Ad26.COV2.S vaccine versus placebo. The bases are TGTGCCAGTATGGCAGGATCGCCGAGTGGCTACACCTTC. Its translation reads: CASMAGSPSGYTF.